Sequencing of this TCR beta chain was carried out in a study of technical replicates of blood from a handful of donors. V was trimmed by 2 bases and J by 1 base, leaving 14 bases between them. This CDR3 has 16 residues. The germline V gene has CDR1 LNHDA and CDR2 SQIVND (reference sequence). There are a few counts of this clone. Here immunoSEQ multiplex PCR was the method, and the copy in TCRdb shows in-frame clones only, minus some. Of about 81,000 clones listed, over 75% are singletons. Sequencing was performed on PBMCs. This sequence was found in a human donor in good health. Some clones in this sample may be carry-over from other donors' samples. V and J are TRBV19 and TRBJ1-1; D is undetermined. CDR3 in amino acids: CASSIFPYGENTEAFF. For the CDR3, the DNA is TGTGCCAGTAGTATATTCCCCTACGGGGAGAACACTGAAGCTTTCTTT.